The 5 T cell receptor beta chains below were found in one sample sequenced in a study of blood T cells in healthy people across ages. Sample-barcoded 5' priming and a J-beta primer mix drove a second PCR of about 6 to 12 cycles. In TCRdb, the 5' RACE reads were re-called with MiXCR into one record per CDR3 protein. The data hold more than 450,000 distinct CDR3 sequences, with roughly a quarter observed a single time. These data were also reused for a study on T cells of mothers and their children.

Sequenced sample: blood. Receptors originate from a boy between 2 and 10 years old in good health.

With respect to this clonotype: A much larger clone lies one base from this, so it may be a read error. V gene TRBV27 combines with J gene TRBJ2-1; D is unclear. The tail of the sequence fits TRBJ2-7 better, so the J call may be wrong. CDR3 length: 11 amino acids. CDR1 MNHEY and CDR2 SMNVEV come from the germline V gene (reference sequence). The CDR3 sequence: CASSNRDEQYF. The DNA for the CDR3 is TGTGCCAGCAGTAACCGGGACGAGCAGTACTTC.

In its sample, this clonotype was seen a few times. A read error may produce the germline difference seen at one junction end. The V call is TRBV5-1, the J call TRBJ1-1, with D maybe TRBD1 (6 bases). Per germline, CDR1 SGHRS and CDR2 YFSETQ. The CDR3 has 16 amino acids. In DNA, the CDR3 is TGCGCCAGCACCTCGGGGGGTCCAACGGGGGGCACTGAAGCTCTCTTT. This encodes CASTSGGPTGGTEALF.

This clonotype was seen only a few times. The chain links TRBV29-1 to TRBJ2-5; D not resolved. The J call may be incorrect, as the DNA end agrees better with TRBJ2-1. Germline CDR1 SQVTM, CDR2 ANQGSEA. The CDR3 runs 12 residues. CDR3 nucleotides: TGCAGCGTTGAAGATTCCCGGAATGAGCAGTTCTTC. It encodes CSVEDSRNEQFF.

V and J are TRBV19 and TRBJ1-5; no clear D gene. CDR3 length equals 15 residues. V was clipped by 5 bases and J by 1 base, with 12 bases between them. Germline-derived CDR1 and CDR2 are LNHDA and SQIVND (reference sequence). CDR3 loop: CASSGLSASNQPQHF. Here the CDR3 DNA reads TGTGCCAGTAGTGGCCTTTCGGCAAGCAATCAGCCCCAGCATTTT.

In its sample, this clonotype was seen many times. V and J are TRBV10-2 and TRBJ2-4; D unclear. Per the germline V gene, CDR1 is WSHSY and CDR2 is SAAADI. V was shortened by 6 bases and J by 7 bases, with 10 bases between the two germline ends. This CDR3 is built from 12 residues. The CDR3 bases are TGCGCCAGCAGCGGTGGGGTGAACATTCAGTACTTC. This encodes CASSGGVNIQYF.